These 26 T cell receptor beta chains came from one sample sequenced in a study of cytomegalovirus exposure and HLA in healthy donors. With 60 Vbeta and 13 Jbeta primers, the PCR was carried out. Only in-frame clones appear in the TCRdb table, and some are missing; sequencing was by immunoSEQ multiplex PCR. This table has 35,000 to 45,000 clones, roughly three quarters appearing once. The sample consisted of PBMCs. The receptors were gathered from a man aged 25-40 years in good health and CMV-seronegative.

This clone turned up a few times. Other DNA sequences in the sample encode the same CDR3. This sequence joins TRBV5-8 and TRBJ1-6; D possibly corresponds to TRBD1 (6 bases). The ends were cut back, 1 base at V and 6 bases at J, with 20 bases in the middle. CDR3 length: 18 residues. Germline CDR1 reads SGHTS; CDR2 reads YDEGEE. The CDR3 protein is CASSLLVISGATNSPLHF. As DNA, the CDR3 is TGTGCCAGCAGCTTGCTGGTAATATCAGGGGCTACTAATTCACCCCTCCACTTT. Filled out from reference TRBV5-8 and TRBJ1-6, the complete variable domain reads EAGVTQSPTHLIKTRGQQATLRCSPISGHTSVYWYQQALGLGLQFLLWYDEGEERNRGNFPPRFSGRQFPNYSSELNVNALELEDSALYLCASSLLVISGATNSPLHFGNGTRLTVT.

The J gene is TRBJ2-3, the V gene TRBV11-2; TRBD2 aligns across 7 bases. With V trimmed by 5 bases and J by 6 bases, 5 bases remained unmatched. CDR3 length: 13 amino acids. Germline CDR1 is SGHAT and CDR2 is FQNNGV. The CDR3 sequence: CASSRREVDTQYF. In DNA, the CDR3 is TGTGCCAGCAGCCGCCGGGAGGTGGATACGCAGTATTTT.

The chain couples TRBV28 to TRBJ1-2, with D possibly being TRBD1 (6 bases). With 2 bases removed from V and 3 bases from J, the gap between germline ends came to 7 bases. This CDR3 comprises 13 residues. Germline lookup yields CDR1 MDHEN and CDR2 SYDVKM. In nucleotides, the CDR3 is TGTGCCAGCAGTTTAGGGGGCCACTATGGCTACACCTTC. Translated, it gives CASSLGGHYGYTF.

The chain couples TRBV15 to TRBJ2-7; 12 bases are a match to TRBD2. Germline loops: CDR1 LNHNV, CDR2 YYDKDF (reference sequence). V was clipped by 1 base and J by 4 bases; unmatched bases: 8. The CDR3 totals 17 residues. The CDR3 sequence: CATSRGRKTSGSYEQYF. The CDR3 region has the DNA TGTGCCACCAGCAGAGGACGTAAGACTAGCGGGAGTTACGAGCAGTACTTC.

The V and J genes are TRBV9 and TRBJ1-2, with D tentatively TRBD1 (5 bases). The CDR3 has 12 amino acids. CDR1 and CDR2 from the germline V gene are SGDLS and YYNGEE. V was cut by 3 bases and J by 6 bases, with 9 bases left in between. The DNA of the CDR3 is TGTGCCAGCAGCGGCCTCAGGGATGGCTACACCTTC. It specifies CASSGLRDGYTF. The entire variable domain, with the rest obtained from reference TRBV9 and TRBJ1-2, is as follows: DSGVTQTPKHLITATGQRVTLRCSPRSGDLSVYWYQQSLDQGLQFLIQYYNGEERAKGNILERFSAQQFPDLHSELNLSSLELGDSALYFCASSGLRDGYTFGSGTRLTVV.

The J gene is TRBJ2-6, the V gene TRBV4-1; D is unresolved. V lost 2 bases and J lost 0, with 5 bases in between. Germline V CDR1 and CDR2: MGHRA, YSYEKL. The CDR3 is made up of 15 amino acids. The CDR3 DNA sequence: TGCGCCAGCAGCCAAACCAGCTCTGGGGCCAACGTCCTGACTTTC. This gives the protein CASSQTSSGANVLTF.

V and J are TRBV28 and TRBJ1-5; D call uncertain. The CDR3 has 16 residues. V lost 5 bases and J lost 3, with 17 bases in between. The germline CDR1 and CDR2 sequences are MDHEN and SYDVKM. The CDR3 coding sequence is TGTGCCAGCAGTATCCACGAACGGAGGCCCAATCAGCCCCAGCATTTT. Its protein product is CASSIHERRPNQPQHF.

The V gene is TRBV4-1, the J gene TRBJ2-4; 8 bases agree with TRBD2. CDR3 size: 20 residues. Germline-derived CDR1 and CDR2 are MGHRA and YSYEKL. V was clipped by 2 bases and J by 6 bases; unmatched bases: 21. In DNA form, the CDR3 reads TGCGCCAGCAGCCAACGGCCACTAGCGGAGTTCTCGGGCGGGGGAAACATTCAGTACTTC. Translated: CASSQRPLAEFSGGGNIQYF.

This chain joins TRBV2 and TRBJ1-5; D unresolved. This CDR3 has 15 amino acids. Germline assignment: CDR1 SNHLY and CDR2 FYNNEI. Deletions cut 0 bases from V and 4 bases from J, with 10 bases between. CDR3: CASSEALRGNQPQHF. The CDR3 region has the DNA TGTGCCAGCAGTGAAGCGCTTCGGGGTAATCAGCCCCAGCATTTT.

The chain employs TRBV28 and TRBJ1-1; D perhaps matches TRBD1 (5 bases). The CDR3 totals 15 residues. The germline V and J ends were trimmed by 4 bases and 5 bases, with 17 bases remaining between them. CDR1 MDHEN and CDR2 SYDVKM come from the germline V gene. DNA for the CDR3: TGTGCCAGCAGTTACAGCGGACGGGGGAGTACTGAAGCTTTCTTT. Its translation is CASSYSGRGSTEAFF. The full variable domain, its missing parts supplied by reference TRBV28 and TRBJ1-1, is DVKVTQSSRYLVKRTGEKVFLECVQDMDHENMFWYRQDPGLGLRLIYFSYDVKMKEKGDIPEGYSVSREKKERFSLILESASTNQTSMYLCASSYSGRGSTEAFFGQGTRLTVV.

V usage is TRBV7-9 and J usage is TRBJ2-7; D not resolved. The CDR3 is 13 residues long. Trimming shortened V by 1 base and J by 3 bases, and 7 bases separated the two germline ends. Germline-derived CDR1 and CDR2 are SEHNR and FQNEAQ (reference sequence). This CDR3 reads CASSLVSGYEQYF. For the CDR3, the DNA is TGTGCCAGCAGCTTAGTTTCGGGCTACGAGCAGTACTTC.

This clone appeared a few times. The chain couples TRBV7-2 to TRBJ1-5; D possibly corresponds to TRBD1 (5 bases). Germline CDR1 SGHTA, CDR2 FQGNSA. V lost 5 bases and J lost 2, with 16 bases in between. The CDR3 contains 16 residues. CDR3 sequence reads: CASSLGGAKGNQPQHF. CDR3 in DNA: TGTGCCAGCAGCCTGGGAGGGGCGAAAGGCAATCAGCCCCAGCATTTT. Supplemented by reference TRBV7-2 and TRBJ1-5, the full variable domain reads GAGVSQSPSNKVTEKGKDVELRCDPISGHTALYWYRQSLGQGLEFLIYFQGNSAPDKSGLPSDRFSAERTGGSVSTLTIQRTQQEDSAVYLCASSLGGAKGNQPQHFGDGTRLSIL.

This clone was seen only once. CDR3 coding DNA: TGTGCCAGCAGGATGTACAGGGCAGGACAAGAGACCCAGTACTTC. Protein product: CASRMYRAGQETQYF. This chain links TRBV6-1 with TRBJ2-5; D might be TRBD1 (6 bases). This CDR3 spans 15 amino acids. Germline V gene sequence: CDR1 MNHNS, CDR2 SASEGT. V lost 6 bases, J lost 2 bases, and 16 bases lay in between.

For this clone: A read error may account for a junction end that differs from germline. The rearrangement joins TRBV7-7 to TRBJ2-5, with 8 bases fitting TRBD1. CDR1 is SSHAT, CDR2 FNYEAQ, per germline (reference sequence). The CDR3 has 14 residues. CDR3 nucleotides: TGTGCTAGCAGCTCGCAGGGGGCCCAAGAGACCCAGTACTTC. Its protein is CASSSQGAQETQYF.

V and J are TRBV6-5 and TRBJ2-1, with no clear D. The germline V and J ends were trimmed by 6 bases and 1 base, with 13 bases remaining between them. This CDR3 region has 15 residues. Per the germline V gene, CDR1 is MNHEY and CDR2 is SVGAGI. Here the CDR3 reads CASRPSSRSYNEQFF. The CDR3 DNA reads as TGTGCCAGCAGGCCGTCGAGCCGTTCCTACAATGAGCAGTTCTTC.

The chain has TRBV10-3 and TRBJ2-1, with 13 bases that match TRBD2. The CDR3 consists of 13 residues. Germline values: CDR1 ENHRY, CDR2 SYGVKD. J was trimmed by 5 bases and V by 8 bases; bases with no gene match: 0. Written as DNA, the CDR3 is TGTGCCATCGGGACTAGCGGGGACAATGAGCAGTTCTTC. This translates into CAIGTSGDNEQFF.

This chain connects TRBV14 to TRBJ2-1; 9 nucleotides match TRBD1. The V gene's germline CDR1 is SGHDN and CDR2 FVKESK. J gave up 7 bases and V 8 bases, and 15 bases lay outside the gene matches. This CDR3 spans 16 amino acids. The chain's CDR3 is CASGSGTGSLSNEQFF. The CDR3 nucleotides are TGTGCCAGCGGGTCCGGGACAGGGTCTCTATCAAATGAGCAGTTCTTC.

V and J are TRBV6-7 and TRBJ2-4; 12 positions match TRBD1. TRBV6-7 is filed as an ORF, its function uncertain. The length of the CDR3 is 22 residues. The CDR3 nucleotides are TGTGCGCTGCCCCCCCCCTGCCAGCAGTTACGGGGACAGGGGGCGGCCAAAAACATTCAGTACTTC. Translating it yields CALPPPCQQLRGQGAAKNIQYF.

V usage is TRBV12-5 and J usage is TRBJ2-1; D remains ambiguous. Germline values: CDR1 LGHNT, CDR2 FRNRAP. V was shortened by 6 bases and J by 3 bases, with 6 bases between the two germline ends. The CDR3 length is 12 residues. As DNA, the CDR3 is TGTGCTAGTGGCCCGGGCTACAATGAGCAGTTCTTC. It translates to CASGPGYNEQFF.

This chain links TRBV7-2 with TRBJ2-7; tentative D call: TRBD1 (6 bases). This CDR3 has 15 amino acids. The germline gives CDR1 SGHTA, CDR2 FQGNSA. V shed 0 bases and J shed 2 bases, with 11 bases lying between them. Here the CDR3 reads CASSLARGRPYEQYF. The CDR3 bases are TGTGCCAGCAGCTTAGCCAGGGGCCGACCCTACGAGCAGTACTTC.

The chain carries TRBV5-1 and TRBJ1-5, with D tentatively TRBD1 (5 bases). The germline gives CDR1 SGHRS, CDR2 YFSETQ. The CDR3 consists of 14 residues. Trimming cost V 0 bases and J 2 bases, with 6 bases left between them. The CDR3 reads CASSLGGGNQPQHF. CDR3 coding DNA: TGCGCCAGCAGCTTGGGGGGGGGCAATCAGCCCCAGCATTTT.

This clone was counted only a few times. DNA for the CDR3: TGTGCCAGCAGCTTAGAATATAACATGAACACTGAAGCTTTCTTT. Protein: CASSLEYNMNTEAFF. The rearrangement uses TRBV7-8 and TRBJ1-1; no definite D call. V lost 1 base and J lost 0, with 9 bases in between. The germline gives CDR1 SGHVS, CDR2 FQNEAQ. The CDR3 spans 15 residues.

This clone came up a few times. The chain joins TRBV27 to TRBJ2-7, with D tentatively TRBD1 (5 bases). Germline V CDR1 and CDR2: MNHEY, SMNVEV (reference sequence). The CDR3 sequence is 13 residues long. V lost 6 bases and J 6 bases, leaving 15 bases between the germline ends. The CDR3: CASSLIFRAEQYF. The DNA for the CDR3 is TGTGCCAGCAGCTTAATTTTCAGGGCCGAGCAGTACTTC.

The V call is TRBV5-1, the J call TRBJ2-7, with D possibly being TRBD1 (6 bases). The V gene lost 4 bases and the J gene lost 7 bases, with 12 bases spanning the gap. The germline V gene has CDR1 SGHRS and CDR2 YFSETQ. The CDR3 has 12 amino acids. The CDR3 region has the DNA TGCGCCAGCAGCATGACAGGTTGGGAGCAGTACTTC. This codes for CASSMTGWEQYF.

In DNA, the CDR3 is TGTGCCAGCAGCCCCAACAATGAGCAGTTCTTC. This translates into CASSPNNEQFF. V usage is TRBV11-2 and J usage is TRBJ2-1; no definite D call. The germline V gene has CDR1 SGHAT and CDR2 FQNNGV. V was pared by 5 bases and J by 5 bases, with 4 bases between. This CDR3 comprises 11 residues.

The chain employs TRBV6-1 and TRBJ2-7; 8 bases are a match to TRBD2. CDR3 length equals 16 residues. J was trimmed by 4 bases and V by 0 bases; bases with no gene match: 8. CDR1 is MNHNS, CDR2 SASEGT, per germline. The CDR3 DNA sequence: TGTGCCAGCAGTGAAGCCCCTGGTAGCGGGACTTACGAGCAGTACTTC. It is translated as CASSEAPGSGTYEQYF.